These T cell receptor beta chains were read from a single sample in a study of blood T cell repertoires in COVID-19. Produced via immunoSEQ multiplex PCR; TCRdb's table is partial and in-frame only. The data show about 52,000 clones, roughly 90% seen once. The sequencing input was peripheral blood. The receptors derive from an elderly man with active or convalescent COVID-19. The CDR3 runs from the conserved cysteine through the conserved F or W. D genes are given only for firm matches. Some rows have no size entry. The others give once, few or many, or a class for an expanded clone.

J | D | V | size | DNA | CDR3
TRBJ2-5 | NA | TRBV19 | NA | TGTGCCAGTAGTATGGGCGGGCGGCTCAAAGAGACCCAGTACTTC | CASSMGGRLKETQYF
TRBJ1-2 | TRBD1 | TRBV7-2 | NA | TGTGCCAGCAGCTCTGGACAGGCCAAGGGGGCCTATGGCTACACCTTC | CASSSGQAKGAYGYTF
TRBJ1-1 | NA | TRBV7-9 | NA | TGTGCCAGCAGTTATGACACCCGGAACACTGAAGCTTTCTTT | CASSYDTRNTEAFF
TRBJ2-3 | TRBD2 | TRBV30 | NA | TGTGCCTGGAGCGACGGGACTAGCGGTACTAGCACAGATACGCAGTATTTT | CAWSDGTSGTSTDTQYF
TRBJ2-3 | NA | TRBV10-3 | NA | TGTGCCATCGGTATTCTGGGGGCCAGCACAGATACGCAGTATTTT | CAIGILGASTDTQYF
TRBJ2-1 | NA | TRBV7-3 | NA | TGTGCCAGCGGGGGCAGGGAACGGACCTACAATGAGCAGTTCTTC | CASGGRERTYNEQFF
TRBJ2-5 | TRBD2 | TRBV5-6 | NA | TGTGCCAGCAGCTTGCAGCTTCTAGCGGGGGGCCACTTC | CASSLQLLAGGHF
TRBJ2-7 | NA | TRBV28 | NA | TGTGCCAGCACAGGGTACGGCGAGCAGTACTTC | CASTGYGEQYF
TRBJ1-1 | TRBD1 | TRBV6-1 | NA | TGTGCCAGCAGTGAGACCCGACAGGGGTACACTGAAGCTTTCTTT | CASSETRQGYTEAFF
TRBJ2-7 | NA | TRBV6-5 | NA | TGTGCCAGCAGTTACTCGTTGCAGCGACCATACGAGCAGTACTTC | CASSYSLQRPYEQYF
TRBJ2-1 | TRBD2 | TRBV28 | NA | TGTGCCAGCAGTTTGACTAGCAGTTACAATGAGCAGTTCTTC | CASSLTSSYNEQFF
TRBJ2-7 | TRBD1 | TRBV5-1 | NA | TGCGCCAGCAGCTTGTCGCTTACGCAGCAGGGGGTCACCTACGAGCAGTACTTC | CASSLSLTQQGVTYEQYF
TRBJ2-7 | NA | TRBV6-6 | NA | TGTGCCAGCAGTTACTCGGGACACTCCTACGAGCAGTACTTC | CASSYSGHSYEQYF
TRBJ2-2 | TRBD2 | TRBV13 | NA | TGTGCCAGCAGCGAGAAAACAGCGGGAGGATCGGCCGGGGAGCTGTTTTTT | CASSEKTAGGSAGELFF
TRBJ1-4 | NA | TRBV6-5 | NA | TGTGCCAGCAGCCTAGGGCAGGGGGAAAAACTGTTTTTT | CASSLGQGEKLFF
TRBJ2-2 | TRBD1 | TRBV7-7 | NA | TGTGCCAGCAGATCCGGGACAGGGGCCGCCGGGGAGCTGTTTTTT | CASRSGTGAAGELFF
TRBJ2-7 | TRBD1 | TRBV7-2 | NA | TGTGCCAGCAGCCCAAGACAGGGGGCTCATCGGGAGCAGTACTTC | CASSPRQGAHREQYF
TRBJ2-3 | TRBD1 | TRBV2 | NA | TGTGCCAGCAGTGAGGACAGGGGGCTGACAGATACGCAGTATTTT | CASSEDRGLTDTQYF
TRBJ2-2 | NA | TRBV29-1 | once | TGCAGCGTCGGACAGAGTTCAGGGGAGCTGTTTTTT | CSVGQSSGELFF
TRBJ2-2 | NA | TRBV6-4 | once | TGTGCCAGCAGTGAACAATCGAACACCGGGGAGCTGTTTTTT | CASSEQSNTGELFF
TRBJ2-1 | NA | TRBV19 | NA | TGTGCCAGTAGTACACAGAGCTCCTACAATGAGCAGTTCTTC | CASSTQSSYNEQFF
TRBJ1-2 | TRBD1 | TRBV28 | NA | TGTGCCAGCAGTTTAGACAGGGGGGTGTATGGCTACACCTTC | CASSLDRGVYGYTF
TRBJ2-7 | NA | TRBV6-5 | few | TGTGCCAGCAGTTACTCGTCGAATCTACTCTACGAGCAGTACTTC | CASSYSSNLLYEQYF
TRBJ1-1 | TRBD1 | TRBV11-2 | NA | TGTGCCAGCAGCCCAGGGGGAATTCTCAGGACTGAAGCTTTCTTT | CASSPGGILRTEAFF
TRBJ2-2 | NA | TRBV6-4 | NA | TGTGCCAGCAGTGTCGACACCATCGGGGAGCTGTTTTTT | CASSVDTIGELFF
TRBJ1-3 | NA | TRBV6-1 | NA | TGTGCCAGCAGTGAAGCGCCAGGGACTGGAAACACCATATATTTT | CASSEAPGTGNTIYF
TRBJ2-5 | TRBD2 | TRBV6-5 | few | TGTGCCAGCACTACTAGCGGGGGAGAGACCCAGTACTTC | CASTTSGGETQYF
TRBJ1-1 | TRBD1 | TRBV30 | NA | TGTGCCTGGATGGGACAGGGAGCTCCTGAAGCTTTCTTT | CAWMGQGAPEAFF
TRBJ2-6 | NA | TRBV5-4 | NA | TGTGCCAGCAGCTCAAGAACAGGATCCGGGGCCAACGTCCTGACTTTC | CASSSRTGSGANVLTF
TRBJ1-6 | NA | TRBV6-5 | NA | TGTGCCAGCAGTTACTCGGGGGGTGTGAGTAATTCACCCCTCCACTTT | CASSYSGGVSNSPLHF
TRBJ2-3 | TRBD2 | TRBV7-6 | NA | TGTGCCAGCAGCCCCCGGACTAGCGGGGGGGCGAGTACGCAGTATTTT | CASSPRTSGGASTQYF
TRBJ2-3 | NA | TRBV11-3 | few | TGTGCCAGCAGCTCCGGGACCCAGGGGCCACTGGGCACAGATACGCAGTATTTT | CASSSGTQGPLGTDTQYF
TRBJ2-5 | TRBD2 | TRBV3-1/TRBV3-2 | NA | TGTGCCAGCAGCCAAGTACGAGCGGGGGGCCTGTACCAAGAGACCCAGTACTTC | CASSQVRAGGLYQETQYF
TRBJ2-1 | NA | TRBV3-1/TRBV3-2 | NA | TGTGCCAGCAGGACTAGTCGGGATGAGCAGTTCTTC | CASRTSRDEQFF
TRBJ2-1 | TRBD2 | TRBV30 | once | TGTGCCTGGAGCCCCGCGACTAGCGGGATAATCAATGAGCAGTTCTTC | CAWSPATSGIINEQFF
TRBJ1-6 | TRBD1 | TRBV2 | NA | TGTGCCGGAACGGGACAGGGAATAGATTCACCCCTCCACTTT | CAGTGQGIDSPLHF
TRBJ2-3 | NA | TRBV7-2 | NA | TGTGCCAGCAGCTTAGAACCTCGCCCGGGGGCGGGGGTGTATTTT | CASSLEPRPGAGVYF
TRBJ1-2 | TRBD1 | TRBV4-3 | few | TGCGCCAGCAGCCAAGTCGGACAGGGGGTCTCTAACTATGGCTACACCTTC | CASSQVGQGVSNYGYTF
TRBJ1-1 | NA | TRBV28 | NA | TGTGCCAGCAGTCCGCCGACAGTGAACACTGAAGCTTTCTTT | CASSPPTVNTEAFF
TRBJ1-1 | NA | TRBV10-1 | once | TGCGCCAGCAGCCCCAAACAGGGCCGGACTGAAGCTTTCTTT | CASSPKQGRTEAFF
TRBJ2-7 | NA | TRBV7-2 | NA | TGTGCCAGCAGCTTATCGGGGGGCGACTACGAGCAGTACTTC | CASSLSGGDYEQYF
TRBJ1-6 | NA | TRBV19 | NA | TGTGCCAGTAGGCCCGCAGGGTACCAAAATTCACCCCTCCACTTT | CASRPAGYQNSPLHF
TRBJ2-1 | NA | TRBV12-3/TRBV12-4 | NA | TGTGCCAGCAGAAGGGGCGAGCTCAATGAGCAGTTCTTC | CASRRGELNEQFF
TRBJ1-5 | NA | TRBV19 | NA | TGTGCCAGTACCAATTGGCGGGCCAGCCAAAATCAGCCCCAGCATTTT | CASTNWRASQNQPQHF
TRBJ2-1 | NA | TRBV15 | NA | TGTGCCACCAGCAGAGGAGGCGGGGGCGTCTACAATGAGCAGTTCTTC | CATSRGGGGVYNEQFF
TRBJ1-4 | TRBD1 | TRBV2 | NA | TGTGCCAGCAGTGTGGACAGGGGGCATAATGAAAAACTGTTTTTT | CASSVDRGHNEKLFF